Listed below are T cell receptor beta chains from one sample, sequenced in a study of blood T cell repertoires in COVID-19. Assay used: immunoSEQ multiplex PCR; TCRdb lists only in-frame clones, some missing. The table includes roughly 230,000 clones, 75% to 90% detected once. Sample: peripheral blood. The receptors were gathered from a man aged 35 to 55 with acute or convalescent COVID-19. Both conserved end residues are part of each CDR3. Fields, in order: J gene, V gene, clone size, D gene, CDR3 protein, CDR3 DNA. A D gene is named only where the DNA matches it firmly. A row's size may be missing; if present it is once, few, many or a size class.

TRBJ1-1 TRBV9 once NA CASSVVQENTEAFF TGTGCCAGCAGCGTAGTACAGGAGAACACTGAAGCTTTCTTT
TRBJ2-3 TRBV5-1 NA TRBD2 CATSGGGTDTQYF TGCGCCACCTCGGGAGGCGGCACAGATACGCAGTATTTT
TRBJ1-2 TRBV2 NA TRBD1 CASRWTGVYGYTF TGTGCCAGCAGGTGGACAGGGGTCTATGGCTACACCTTC
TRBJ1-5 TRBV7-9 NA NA CASSLVNQPQHF TGTGCCAGCAGCTTAGTAAATCAGCCCCAGCATTTT
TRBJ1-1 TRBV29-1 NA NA CSVLRGSRLEAFF TGCAGCGTTTTAAGAGGCAGCCGACTTGAAGCTTTCTTT
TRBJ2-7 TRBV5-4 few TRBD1 CASKIGGRYEQYF TGTGCCAGCAAGATAGGGGGCCGTTACGAGCAGTACTTC
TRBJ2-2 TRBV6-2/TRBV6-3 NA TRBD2 CASSGLAGTGELFF TGTGCCAGCAGTGGACTAGCGGGCACCGGGGAGCTGTTTTTT
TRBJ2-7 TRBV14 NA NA CASSQPPSSYEQYF TGTGCCAGCAGCCAACCTCCTAGCTCCTACGAGCAGTACTTC
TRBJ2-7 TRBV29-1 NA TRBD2 CSVAGLAGGEQYF TGCAGCGTGGCGGGACTAGCGGGAGGGGAGCAGTACTTC
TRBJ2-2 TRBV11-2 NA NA CASSLLTVPGELFF TGTGCCAGCAGCTTATTGACAGTACCCGGGGAGCTGTTTTTT
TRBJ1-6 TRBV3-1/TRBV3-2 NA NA CASSVQGNNSPLHF TGTGCCAGCAGTGTTCAGGGAAACAATTCACCCCTCCACTTT
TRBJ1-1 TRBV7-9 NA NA CASSPVGGNTEAFF TGTGCCAGCAGTCCTGTAGGGGGGAACACTGAAGCTTTCTTT
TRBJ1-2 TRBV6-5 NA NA CASSPGQGRYGYTF TGTGCCAGCAGCCCCGGGCAGGGGAGATATGGCTACACCTTC
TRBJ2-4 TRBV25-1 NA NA CASSEGGPPRDIQYF TGTGCCAGCAGTGAGGGAGGACCGCCACGGGACATTCAGTACTTC
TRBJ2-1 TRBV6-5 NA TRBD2 CASSWGRGGNEQFF TGTGCCAGCAGTTGGGGGAGGGGCGGTAATGAGCAGTTCTTC
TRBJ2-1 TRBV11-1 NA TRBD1 CASSPGTGINEQFF TGTGCCAGCAGCCCCGGGACAGGGATTAATGAGCAGTTCTTC
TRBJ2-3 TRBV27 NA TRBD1 CASGLGQGVVGTQYF TGTGCCAGCGGCCTTGGACAGGGGGTTGTGGGTACGCAGTATTTT
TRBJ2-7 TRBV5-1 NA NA CASSSDTHVTYEQYF TGCGCCAGCAGCTCTGACACTCACGTCACCTACGAGCAGTACTTC
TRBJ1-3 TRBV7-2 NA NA CASSLSSGPPGNTIYF TGTGCCAGCAGCTTATCGTCTGGGCCTCCTGGAAACACCATATATTTT
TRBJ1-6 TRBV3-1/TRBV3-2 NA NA CASSQEQLYNSPLHF TGTGCCAGCAGCCAAGAACAGCTTTATAATTCACCCCTCCACTTT
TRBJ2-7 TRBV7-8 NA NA CASSSRPWGSRRYEQYF TGTGCCAGCAGCTCACGACCTTGGGGCTCGCGGCGGTACGAGCAGTACTTC
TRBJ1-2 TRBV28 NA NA CASSILQGDGYTF TGTGCCAGCAGTATCCTACAGGGAGATGGCTACACCTTC
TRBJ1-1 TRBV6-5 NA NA CASSRGNRNTEAFF TGTGCCAGCAGTCGGGGGAACAGGAACACTGAAGCTTTCTTT
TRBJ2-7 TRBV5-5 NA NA CASSLGRLADSYEQYF TGTGCCAGCAGCTTGGGACGCTTAGCCGATTCCTACGAGCAGTACTTC
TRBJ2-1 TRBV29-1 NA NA CSVGQIYNEQFF TGCAGCGTTGGACAGATTTACAATGAGCAGTTCTTC
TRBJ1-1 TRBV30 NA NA CAWSLPDSYTEAFF TGTGCCTGGAGTCTCCCGGACAGTTACACTGAAGCTTTCTTT
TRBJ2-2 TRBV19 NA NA CASIASRLNTGELFF TGTGCCAGTATAGCTAGCAGATTGAACACCGGGGAGCTGTTTTTT
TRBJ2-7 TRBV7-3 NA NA CASSPQGSGKQYF TGTGCCAGCAGCCCTCAGGGCAGTGGCAAGCAGTACTTC
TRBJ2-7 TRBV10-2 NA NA CASHVSLAGLSAYEQYF TGCGCCAGCCATGTTAGTCTCGCGGGTTTGTCCGCCTACGAGCAGTACTTC
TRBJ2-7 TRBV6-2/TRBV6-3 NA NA CASTPSGVPREQYF TGTGCCAGCACCCCCTCAGGGGTCCCAAGGGAGCAGTACTTC
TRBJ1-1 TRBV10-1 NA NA CASSESFRRRDEAFF TGCGCCAGCAGTGAGTCATTCCGCAGGAGGGATGAAGCTTTCTTT
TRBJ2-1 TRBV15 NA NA CATSPRLGQGNEQFF TGTGCCACCAGCCCCCGACTAGGGCAGGGCAATGAGCAGTTCTTC
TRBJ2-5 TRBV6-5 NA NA CASRSDWYEETQYF TGTGCCAGCCGGAGCGATTGGTATGAAGAGACCCAGTACTTC